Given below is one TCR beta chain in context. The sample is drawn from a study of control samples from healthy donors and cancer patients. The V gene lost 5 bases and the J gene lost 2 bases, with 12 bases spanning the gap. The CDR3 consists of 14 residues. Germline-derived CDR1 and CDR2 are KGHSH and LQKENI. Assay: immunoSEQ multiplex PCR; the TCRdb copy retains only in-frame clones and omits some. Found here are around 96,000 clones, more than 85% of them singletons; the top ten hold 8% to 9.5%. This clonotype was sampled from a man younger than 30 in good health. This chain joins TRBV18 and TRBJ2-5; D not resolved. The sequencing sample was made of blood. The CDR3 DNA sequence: TGTGCCAGCTCAAAATCGACACAGCAAGAGACCCAGTACTTC. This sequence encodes CASSKSTQQETQYF.